The 8 T cell receptor beta chains below come from one sample, sequenced in a study of blood T cell repertoires in COVID-19. Produced via immunoSEQ multiplex PCR; TCRdb's table is partial and in-frame only. In the table there are about 300,000 clones, approximately 85% of which are singletons. The sample consisted of peripheral blood. The receptors here all came from a young man with active or convalescent COVID-19.

This chain uses TRBV19 with TRBJ2-2; possibly TRBD2 for D (6 bases). The CDR3 length is 19 residues. In germline, CDR1 is LNHDA, CDR2 SQIVND (reference sequence). Trimming pared 4 bases from V and 1 base from J, leaving 22 bases between. The CDR3 bases are TGTGCCAGTAGTACTCTGAGGGGTAGCGGCGCCCTGAACACCGGGGAGCTGTTTTTT. Translation: CASSTLRGSGALNTGELFF.

A single count supports this clone. The chain recombines TRBV5-4 with TRBJ2-5; 10 nucleotides match TRBD2. Germline V lookup: CDR1 SGHNT, CDR2 YYREEE (reference sequence). CDR3 length equals 18 residues. The ends lost 4 bases at V and 2 bases at J; junction bases unmatched: 14. This chain's CDR3 is CASSADGGLAGAQETQYF. The CDR3 DNA sequence: TGTGCCAGCAGCGCTGATGGGGGCCTAGCGGGGGCACAAGAGACCCAGTACTTC.

J is TRBJ1-1 and V is TRBV7-9, with D unclear. Germline CDR1 is SEHNR and CDR2 is FQNEAQ (reference sequence). Trimming removed 5 bases at V and 0 bases at J, with 10 bases between. CDR3 length equals 14 residues. The CDR3 region is CASSDTELNTEAFF. In nucleotides, the CDR3 is TGTGCCAGCAGCGATACAGAACTGAACACTGAAGCTTTCTTT.

The chain employs TRBV2 and TRBJ2-5, with a tentative D call TRBD1 (6 bases). This CDR3 has 14 amino acids. From germline, CDR1 is SNHLY and CDR2 FYNNEI. V gave up 7 bases and J gave up 2 bases, with 14 bases separating them. CDR3 nucleotides: TGTGCCAGCAAACAGGGAATCCTTCAAGAGACCCAGTACTTC. Its protein product is CASKQGILQETQYF. Full variable domain (outside the CDR3, taken from reference TRBV2 and TRBJ2-5): EPEVTQTPSHQVTQMGQEVILRCVPISNHLYFYWYRQILGQKVEFLVSFYNNEISEKSEIFDDQFSVERPDGSNFTLKIRSTKLEDSAMYFCASKQGILQETQYFGPGTRLLVL.

V usage is TRBV30 and J usage is TRBJ1-4; D uncertain. With 0 bases removed from V and 7 bases from J, the gap between germline ends came to 21 bases. The CDR3 has 17 amino acids. Germline V gene lookup returns CDR1 GTSNPN and CDR2 SVGIG (reference sequence). CDR3 sequence: CAWSVTGITPGSEKLFF. As DNA, the CDR3 is TGTGCCTGGAGTGTGACGGGTATTACCCCGGGGAGTGAAAAACTGTTTTTT.

The rearrangement joins TRBV18 to TRBJ1-2; the match to TRBD1 covers 7 bases. The V and J ends lost 6 bases and 7 bases, in that order; junction bases with no gene match: 17. There are 16 residues in the CDR3. In germline, CDR1 is KGHSH, CDR2 LQKENI. The CDR3 nucleotides are TGTGCCAGCTCTCCTGACCTCTCAGGGGGAATCAGTGGCTACACCTTC. Translation: CASSPDLSGGISGYTF.

The rearrangement uses TRBV5-8 and TRBJ1-4, with D possibly TRBD1 on 6 matching bases. CDR3 length equals 17 residues. Germline CDR1 and CDR2: SGHTS and YDEGEE. V dropped 4 bases and J dropped 1 base, with 17 bases sitting between them. CDR3: CASSRTVFGLTNEKLFF. CDR3 in DNA: TGTGCCAGCAGCCGGACAGTATTCGGCCTAACTAATGAAAAACTGTTTTTT.

V usage is TRBV2 and J usage is TRBJ1-1; tentatively, D is TRBD1 (5 bases). Germline loops: CDR1 SNHLY, CDR2 FYNNEI. Trimming stripped 9 bases from V and 2 bases from J, with 16 bases between. The CDR3 spans 14 residues. The CDR3 nucleotides read TGTGCCAGAGCGGTCGGGGGGGTTAACACTGAAGCTTTCTTT. It is translated as CARAVGGVNTEAFF.